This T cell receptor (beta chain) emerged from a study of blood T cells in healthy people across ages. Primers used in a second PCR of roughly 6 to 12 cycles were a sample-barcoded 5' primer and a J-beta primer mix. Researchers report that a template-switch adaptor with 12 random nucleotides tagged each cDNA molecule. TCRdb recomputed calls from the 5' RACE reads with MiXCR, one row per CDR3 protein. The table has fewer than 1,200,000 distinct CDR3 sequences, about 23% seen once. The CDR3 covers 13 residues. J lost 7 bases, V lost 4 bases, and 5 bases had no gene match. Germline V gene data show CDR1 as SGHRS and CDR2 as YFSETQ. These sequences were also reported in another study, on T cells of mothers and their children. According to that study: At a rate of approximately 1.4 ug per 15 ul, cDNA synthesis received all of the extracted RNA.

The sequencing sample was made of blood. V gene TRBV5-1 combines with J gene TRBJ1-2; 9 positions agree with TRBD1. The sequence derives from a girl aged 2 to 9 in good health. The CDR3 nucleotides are TGCGCCAGCAGCCGGACAGGGGATAGTGGCTACACCTTC. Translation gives CASSRTGDSGYTF.